A selection of T cell receptor beta chains follows, all from one sample in a study of blood T cell repertoires in COVID-19. Data came from immunoSEQ multiplex PCR; TCRdb stores just in-frame clones and leaves some out. The sample records 90,000 or so clones, about 90% being singletons. Sequenced material: peripheral blood. These receptors all stem from a human donor with active COVID-19. The donor label of this sample is uncertain. Each CDR3 is given with its conserved first and last residue. A D gene is named only where the DNA matches it firmly. Some rows have no size entry. The others give once, few or many, or a class for an expanded clone.

j_call: TRBJ2-3
d_call: TRBD2
clone_size: -
v_call: TRBV2
cdr3_nt: TGTGCCAGCAGTCGATCCAGCGGGGGGGCCACAGATACGCAGTATTTT
cdr3_aa: CASSRSSGGATDTQYF

j_call: TRBJ1-5
d_call: TRBD1
clone_size: -
v_call: TRBV19
cdr3_nt: TGTGCCAGTAGTATAGCGACAGGGACTCAGCCCCAGCATTTT
cdr3_aa: CASSIATGTQPQHF

j_call: TRBJ1-1
d_call: TRBD1
clone_size: -
v_call: TRBV4-1
cdr3_nt: TGCGCCAGCAGTCCTATAAAACAGGGGAGTAGAACTGAAGCTTTCTTT
cdr3_aa: CASSPIKQGSRTEAFF

j_call: TRBJ2-3
d_call: TRBD2
clone_size: -
v_call: TRBV11-3
cdr3_nt: TGTGCCAGCAGCCGGACTAGCGGGGGGGTGAACACAGATACGCAGTATTTT
cdr3_aa: CASSRTSGGVNTDTQYF

j_call: TRBJ1-2
d_call: TRBD1
clone_size: -
v_call: TRBV11-3
cdr3_nt: TGTGCCAGCAGCTCCCACCCCGGGACAGGTCCATCTTCTAACTATGGCTACACCTTC
cdr3_aa: CASSSHPGTGPSSNYGYTF

j_call: TRBJ1-1
d_call: -
clone_size: once
v_call: TRBV29-1
cdr3_nt: TGCAGCGTTGCCCGGACAGCTATGAACACTGAAGCTTTCTTT
cdr3_aa: CSVARTAMNTEAFF

j_call: TRBJ2-1
d_call: TRBD1
clone_size: -
v_call: TRBV28
cdr3_nt: TGTGCCAGCACCCGGACAGGGAACAATGAGCAGTTCTTC
cdr3_aa: CASTRTGNNEQFF

j_call: TRBJ2-7
d_call: TRBD2
clone_size: -
v_call: TRBV10-3
cdr3_nt: TGTGCCATCAGGCCCGGGACTAGCGGGGGGGCTTACGAGCAGTACTTC
cdr3_aa: CAIRPGTSGGAYEQYF

j_call: TRBJ2-7
d_call: TRBD2
clone_size: -
v_call: TRBV9
cdr3_nt: TGTGCCAGCAGCGTCACAGCGGGGGATTACGAGCAGTACTTC
cdr3_aa: CASSVTAGDYEQYF

j_call: TRBJ2-2
d_call: TRBD2
clone_size: -
v_call: TRBV7-2
cdr3_nt: TGTGCCAGCAGCCGGGAAATAGGACTAGCGGGGGTTAACACCGGGGAGCTGTTTTTT
cdr3_aa: CASSREIGLAGVNTGELFF

j_call: TRBJ2-5
d_call: TRBD2
clone_size: few
v_call: TRBV10-2
cdr3_nt: TGCGCCAGCAGGACTAGCGGGGGTGGGGGAGCAGAGACCCAGTACTTC
cdr3_aa: CASRTSGGGGAETQYF

j_call: TRBJ1-5
d_call: -
clone_size: -
v_call: TRBV19
cdr3_nt: TGTGCCAGTAGTCCCGCTGTGGACAGAAATCAGCCCCAGCATTTT
cdr3_aa: CASSPAVDRNQPQHF

j_call: TRBJ2-7
d_call: TRBD2
clone_size: -
v_call: TRBV10-3
cdr3_nt: TGTGCCATCAGTTCCTCCCGGGGGGACGGTTTCTACGAGCAGTACTTC
cdr3_aa: CAISSSRGDGFYEQYF

j_call: TRBJ1-1
d_call: -
clone_size: -
v_call: TRBV5-1
cdr3_nt: TGCGCCAGCAGCTTGGGAGGTCGGAACACTGAAGCTTTCTTT
cdr3_aa: CASSLGGRNTEAFF

j_call: TRBJ1-1
d_call: -
clone_size: -
v_call: TRBV11-2
cdr3_nt: TGTGCCAGCAGCTTAGAGACAGTTGTGACTGAAGCTTTCTTT
cdr3_aa: CASSLETVVTEAFF

j_call: TRBJ1-3
d_call: -
clone_size: -
v_call: TRBV5-5
cdr3_nt: TGTGCCAGCAGGTGGACAGCCTCTGGAAACACCATATATTTT
cdr3_aa: CASRWTASGNTIYF

j_call: TRBJ1-3
d_call: TRBD1
clone_size: -
v_call: TRBV5-5
cdr3_nt: TGTGCCAGCAGCTTGGATTCAGGGGGCTCTGGAAACACCATATATTTT
cdr3_aa: CASSLDSGGSGNTIYF

j_call: TRBJ2-5
d_call: TRBD2
clone_size: -
v_call: TRBV9
cdr3_nt: TGTGCCAGCAGCGTAGGGGTTAGCGGGGGGGAGACCCAGTACTTC
cdr3_aa: CASSVGVSGGETQYF

j_call: TRBJ2-7
d_call: TRBD2
clone_size: -
v_call: TRBV4-2
cdr3_nt: TGTGCCAGCAGCCTGCGGGGGGCTTCGTACGAGCAGTACTTC
cdr3_aa: CASSLRGASYEQYF

j_call: TRBJ2-6
d_call: -
clone_size: -
v_call: TRBV6-2/TRBV6-3
cdr3_nt: TGTGCCAGCAGTATACAGGGCTCTGGGGCCAACGTCCTGACTTTC
cdr3_aa: CASSIQGSGANVLTF

j_call: TRBJ2-3
d_call: -
clone_size: -
v_call: TRBV19
cdr3_nt: TGTGCCAGTAGCTCCCTCTCTAACCCCACAGATACGCAGTATTTT
cdr3_aa: CASSSLSNPTDTQYF

j_call: TRBJ2-3
d_call: -
clone_size: -
v_call: TRBV15
cdr3_nt: TGTGCCACCAGCAGTTTGCAGGGGGGCCTACTGGGTACGCAGTATTTT
cdr3_aa: CATSSLQGGLLGTQYF